This T cell receptor beta chain was sequenced during a study of cytomegalovirus exposure and HLA in healthy donors. Overall study findings and caveats: It was in a later analysis that TCR association rates were seen to vary by HLA locus, highest for DRB1 and lowest for HLA-C.

Germline values: CDR1 SGHTA, CDR2 FQGNSA. The CDR3 runs to 14 residues. V was cut by 5 bases and J by 0 bases, with 9 bases left in between. Use of 60 Vbeta and 13 Jbeta primers characterized the PCR. Profiling relied on immunoSEQ multiplex PCR, and the TCRdb table lists in-frame clones only, not all of them. Of 60,000 to 80,000 clones listed, 65% to 85% were seen once; the top ten hold about 2.8%. This clone was observed once. Its antigen is unidentified. The J gene is TRBJ2-3, the V gene TRBV7-2; the D gene is possibly TRBD2 (5 bases). The specimen sequenced was PBMCs. The receptor was derived from a woman in her twenties or thirties in good health and CMV-seronegative. CDR3: CASSDYISTDTQYF. The CDR3 DNA sequence: TGTGCCAGCAGCGACTACATTAGCACAGATACGCAGTATTTT.